This TCR beta chain was observed in a study of cytomegalovirus exposure and HLA in healthy donors. Study outcomes and limitations: A later analysis found first-cohort TCR clusters tended to co-occur in the 110 or so validation repertoires. As confirmed in vitro, three CMV-associated chains were specific for CMV antigens.

From germline, CDR1 is LGHNA and CDR2 YNFKEQ. V shed 1 base and J 5 bases; nucleotides not matched to a gene: 6. The CDR3 contains 16 residues. Profiled with immunoSEQ multiplex PCR; TCRdb holds only in-frame clones, not every one. The table lists about 200,000 clones, roughly 88% of them singletons. Concerning this clone: Its antigen is unknown.

Separate from the approximately 670-subject first cohort, the roughly 120-subject validation cohort was the one that the donors belonged to. This chain links TRBV4-2 with TRBJ2-7; 12 bases line up with TRBD2. The sequencing sample was made of PBMCs. The source is a woman between 18 and 30 years old in good health and CMV-seronegative. CDR3 in amino acids: CASSQGEGLAGNEQYF. CDR3 DNA: TGTGCCAGCAGCCAAGGCGAAGGACTAGCGGGAAACGAGCAGTACTTC.